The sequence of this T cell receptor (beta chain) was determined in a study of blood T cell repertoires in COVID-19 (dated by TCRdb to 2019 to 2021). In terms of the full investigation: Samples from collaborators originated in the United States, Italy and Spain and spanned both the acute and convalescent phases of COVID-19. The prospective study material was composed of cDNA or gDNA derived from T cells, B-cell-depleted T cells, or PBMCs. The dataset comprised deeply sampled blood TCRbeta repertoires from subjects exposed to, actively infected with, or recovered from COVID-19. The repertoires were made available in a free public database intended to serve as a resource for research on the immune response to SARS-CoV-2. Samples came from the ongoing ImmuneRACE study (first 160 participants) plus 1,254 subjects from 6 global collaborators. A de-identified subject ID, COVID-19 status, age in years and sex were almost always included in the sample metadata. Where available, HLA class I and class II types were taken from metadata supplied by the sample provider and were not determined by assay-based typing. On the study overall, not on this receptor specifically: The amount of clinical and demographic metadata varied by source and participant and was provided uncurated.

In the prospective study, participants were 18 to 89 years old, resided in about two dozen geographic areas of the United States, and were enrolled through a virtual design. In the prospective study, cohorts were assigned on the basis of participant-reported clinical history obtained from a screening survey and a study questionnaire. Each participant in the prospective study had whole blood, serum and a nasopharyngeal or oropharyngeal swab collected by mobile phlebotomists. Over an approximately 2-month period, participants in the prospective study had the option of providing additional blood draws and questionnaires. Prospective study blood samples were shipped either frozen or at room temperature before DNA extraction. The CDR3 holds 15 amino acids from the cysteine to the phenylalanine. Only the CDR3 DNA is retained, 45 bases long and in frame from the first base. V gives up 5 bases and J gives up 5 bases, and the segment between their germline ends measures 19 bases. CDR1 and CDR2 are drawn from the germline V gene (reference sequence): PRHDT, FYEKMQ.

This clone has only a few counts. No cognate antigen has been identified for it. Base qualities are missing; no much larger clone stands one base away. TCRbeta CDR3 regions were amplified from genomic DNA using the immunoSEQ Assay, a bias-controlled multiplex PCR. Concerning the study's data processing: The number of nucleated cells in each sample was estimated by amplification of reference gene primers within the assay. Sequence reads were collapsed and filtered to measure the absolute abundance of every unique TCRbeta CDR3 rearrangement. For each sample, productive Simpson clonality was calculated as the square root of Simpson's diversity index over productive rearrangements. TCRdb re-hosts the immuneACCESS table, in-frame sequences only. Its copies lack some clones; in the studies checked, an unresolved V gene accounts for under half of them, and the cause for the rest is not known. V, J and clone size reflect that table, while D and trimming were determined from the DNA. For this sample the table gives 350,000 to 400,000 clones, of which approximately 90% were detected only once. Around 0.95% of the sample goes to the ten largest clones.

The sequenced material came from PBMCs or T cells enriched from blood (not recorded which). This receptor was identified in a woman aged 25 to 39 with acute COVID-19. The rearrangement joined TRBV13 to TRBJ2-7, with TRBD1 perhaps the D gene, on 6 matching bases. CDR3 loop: CASSQANREGNEQYF. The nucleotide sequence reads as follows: TGTGCCAGCAGCCAAGCAAACAGGGAAGGCAACGAGCAGTACTTC.